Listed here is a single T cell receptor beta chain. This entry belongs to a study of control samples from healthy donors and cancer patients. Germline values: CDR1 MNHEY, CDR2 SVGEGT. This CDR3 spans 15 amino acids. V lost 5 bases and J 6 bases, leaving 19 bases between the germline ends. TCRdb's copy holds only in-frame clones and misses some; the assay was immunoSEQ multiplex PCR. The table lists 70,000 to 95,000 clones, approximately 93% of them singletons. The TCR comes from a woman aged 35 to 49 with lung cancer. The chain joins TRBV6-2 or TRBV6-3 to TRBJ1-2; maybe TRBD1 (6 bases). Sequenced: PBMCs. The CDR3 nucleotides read TGTGCCAGCAGTACCAGTGGGGGGCGCATCGATGGCTACACCTTC. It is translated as CASSTSGGRIDGYTF.